This TCR beta chain was observed in a study of T cell responses to AZD1222 COVID-19 vaccine. Study results and caveats: Spike-specific TCR breadth and depth both grew after two AZD1222 doses. White British ancestry dominated among donors, who included more females, and clonal diversity was possibly underestimated.

Profiled with immunoSEQ multiplex PCR; TCRdb holds only in-frame clones, not every one. The sample includes around 65,000 clones, less than 85% of them seen just once. With respect to this clone: The antigen is undetermined.

This specimen consisted of peripheral blood, obtained 28 days after the second AZD1222 dose. This sequence originates from an adult who received the AZD1222 COVID-19 vaccine.

The CDR3 spells CASSFSRTGEAFF. The CDR3, as DNA: TGTGCCAGCAGTTTCTCGAGAACAGGGGAAGCTTTCTTT. This chain links TRBV27 with TRBJ1-1, with a tentative D call TRBD1 (6 bases). This CDR3 comprises 13 residues. Trimming pared 3 bases from V and 8 bases from J, leaving 13 bases between. The germline gives CDR1 MNHEY, CDR2 SMNVEV (reference sequence).